This is a list of T cell receptor beta chains from one sample in a study of T-cell reconstitution after alpha-beta-depleted transplantation in children. Each CDR3 protein is one row after TCRdb ran MiXCR on the PCR reads. This table holds 400,000 to 500,000 distinct CDR3 sequences, about a tenth found once. Specimen: PBMCs from the stem cell graft donor, collected from the stem cell graft. The receptors originated from a human donor who donated a stem cell graft to a child with acute myeloid leukemia. Both conserved end residues are part of each CDR3. The order of the fields is V gene, clone size, J gene, D gene, CDR3 protein, CDR3 DNA. A D gene is named only where the DNA matches it firmly. Expanded clones are given a class, and other clones once, few, many or no size at all.

v_gene: TRBV29-1; abundance: -; j_gene: TRBJ2-3; d_gene: -; CDR3aa: CSVEGAPAGDTQYF; CDR3nt: TGCAGCGTTGAAGGGGCCCCGGCAGGGGATACGCAGTATTTT
v_gene: TRBV6-5; abundance: -; j_gene: TRBJ2-6; d_gene: TRBD1; CDR3aa: CASSPRTGASGANVLTF; CDR3nt: TGTGCCAGCAGTCCGAGGACAGGGGCCTCTGGGGCCAACGTCCTGACTTTC
v_gene: TRBV6-2/TRBV6-3; abundance: many; j_gene: TRBJ2-4; d_gene: -; CDR3aa: CASSPEGRAKNIQYF; CDR3nt: TGTGCCAGCAGCCCAGAAGGTCGGGCCAAAAACATTCAGTACTTC
v_gene: TRBV28; abundance: many; j_gene: TRBJ2-5; d_gene: -; CDR3aa: CASSLSRGEETQYF; CDR3nt: TGTGCCAGCAGTTTATCCAGGGGAGAGGAGACCCAGTACTTC
v_gene: TRBV5-6; abundance: many; j_gene: TRBJ2-4; d_gene: -; CDR3aa: CASSLVANLAKNIQYF; CDR3nt: TGTGCCAGCAGCTTGGTGGCAAATCTAGCCAAAAACATTCAGTACTTC
v_gene: TRBV3-1; abundance: -; j_gene: TRBJ2-4; d_gene: -; CDR3aa: CASSQQGRENIQYF; CDR3nt: TGTGCCAGCAGCCAACAGGGGAGGGAAAACATTCAGTACTTC
v_gene: TRBV6-1; abundance: -; j_gene: TRBJ1-2; d_gene: -; CDR3aa: CASSPLGGRVYFGYTF; CDR3nt: TGTGCCAGCAGCCCCTTGGGTGGCAGGGTATATTTTGGCTACACCTTC
v_gene: TRBV12-3/TRBV12-4; abundance: -; j_gene: TRBJ2-3; d_gene: -; CDR3aa: CASSGITLDTQYF; CDR3nt: TGTGCCAGCAGCGGGATTACCCTAGATACGCAGTATTTT
v_gene: TRBV20-1; abundance: -; j_gene: TRBJ2-1; d_gene: TRBD2; CDR3aa: CSAGLTSGGRSYNEQFF; CDR3nt: TGCAGTGCTGGCCTTACTAGCGGGGGCCGCTCCTACAATGAGCAGTTCTTC
v_gene: TRBV4-3; abundance: few; j_gene: TRBJ1-1; d_gene: -; CDR3aa: CASSQDGARTDTEAFF; CDR3nt: TGCGCCAGCAGCCAAGATGGGGCCCGAACTGACACTGAAGCTTTCTTT
v_gene: TRBV24-1; abundance: -; j_gene: TRBJ2-7; d_gene: -; CDR3aa: CATSDPAQGNEQYF; CDR3nt: TGTGCCACCAGTGACCCCGCGCAGGGGAACGAGCAGTACTTC
v_gene: TRBV29-1; abundance: many; j_gene: TRBJ2-5; d_gene: TRBD1; CDR3aa: CSAARQGPRDTQYF; CDR3nt: TGCAGCGCAGCAAGACAGGGGCCAAGAGACACCCAGTACTTC
v_gene: TRBV6-2/TRBV6-3; abundance: -; j_gene: TRBJ2-6; d_gene: -; CDR3aa: CASSYSIRGRVAGANVLTF; CDR3nt: TGTGCCAGCAGTTACTCGATAAGGGGAAGGGTGGCTGGGGCCAACGTCCTGACTTTC
v_gene: TRBV7-2; abundance: -; j_gene: TRBJ2-5; d_gene: -; CDR3aa: CASSTGPLETQYF; CDR3nt: TGTGCCAGCAGCACGGGACCGCTAGAGACCCAGTACTTC
v_gene: TRBV20-1; abundance: many; j_gene: TRBJ2-5; d_gene: -; CDR3aa: CSARVALGEETQYF; CDR3nt: TGCAGTGCTAGAGTGGCCCTAGGAGAGGAGACCCAGTACTTC
v_gene: TRBV5-6; abundance: few; j_gene: TRBJ2-5; d_gene: TRBD1; CDR3aa: CASSPTDRGQETQYF; CDR3nt: TGTGCCAGCAGCCCAACAGACAGGGGGCAAGAGACCCAGTACTTC
v_gene: TRBV10-3; abundance: few; j_gene: TRBJ1-3; d_gene: -; CDR3aa: CAISEGSSGNTIYF; CDR3nt: TGTGCCATCAGTGAAGGAAGCTCTGGAAACACCATATATTTT
v_gene: TRBV6-5; abundance: few; j_gene: TRBJ1-1; d_gene: -; CDR3aa: CASTQQGFTEAFF; CDR3nt: TGTGCCAGCACCCAACAGGGTTTCACTGAAGCTTTCTTT
v_gene: TRBV5-6; abundance: few; j_gene: TRBJ2-4; d_gene: -; CDR3aa: CASSFRRNGGNIQYF; CDR3nt: TGTGCCAGCAGCTTCCGGCGAAACGGTGGAAACATTCAGTACTTC
v_gene: TRBV15; abundance: many; j_gene: TRBJ2-7; d_gene: -; CDR3aa: CATSRDLASEQYF; CDR3nt: TGTGCCACCAGCAGAGATCTTGCATCCGAGCAGTACTTC
v_gene: TRBV12-3/TRBV12-4; abundance: -; j_gene: TRBJ2-1; d_gene: TRBD2; CDR3aa: CASCSTGRDEQFF; CDR3nt: TGTGCCAGCTGCTCGACGGGGAGGGATGAGCAGTTCTTC
v_gene: TRBV7-2; abundance: many; j_gene: TRBJ2-5; d_gene: TRBD2; CDR3aa: CASSVDGTSVETQYF; CDR3nt: TGTGCCAGCAGCGTCGACGGGACTAGCGTAGAGACCCAGTACTTC
v_gene: TRBV3-1; abundance: few; j_gene: TRBJ2-5; d_gene: -; CDR3aa: CASSQDGRFQETQYF; CDR3nt: TGTGCCAGCAGCCAAGATGGGAGATTCCAAGAGACCCAGTACTTC